One and the same sample provided the 11 T cell receptor beta chains below, sequenced in a study of blood T cell repertoires in COVID-19. Assay: immunoSEQ multiplex PCR; the TCRdb copy retains only in-frame clones and omits some. In the table there are approximately 130,000 clones, around 85% of which are singletons. Material for sequencing was peripheral blood. Source of these receptors: a human donor in a cohort sampled during active COVID-19.

This clone was recorded only once. This chain links TRBV20-1 with TRBJ1-4, with D uncertain. CDR1 is DFQATT, CDR2 SNEGSKA, per germline (reference sequence). V lost 3 bases to trimming and J lost 5 bases, with 13 bases between them. The CDR3 loop spans 14 amino acids. This CDR3 reads CSASSMQRNEKLFF. The DNA of the CDR3 is TGCAGTGCTAGTAGCATGCAGAGGAATGAAAAACTGTTTTTT.

This clone was observed a handful of times. This chain connects TRBV5-1 to TRBJ1-2; no firm D call. Trimming pared 4 bases from V and 4 bases from J, leaving 11 bases between. Germline values: CDR1 SGHRS, CDR2 YFSETQ. The CDR3 covers 13 residues. The CDR3 loop is CASSEAARYGYTF. The DNA of the CDR3 is TGCGCCAGCAGCGAGGCAGCCCGCTATGGCTACACCTTC.

The genes are TRBV7-8 and TRBJ2-5; maybe TRBD2 (5 bases). The CDR3 is 16 amino acids. In germline, CDR1 is SGHVS, CDR2 FQNEAQ. With 5 bases removed from V and 0 bases from J, the gap between germline ends came to 16 bases. The CDR3 reads CASSTSDSFYQETQYF. For the CDR3, the DNA is TGTGCCAGCAGCACCTCGGACTCATTTTACCAAGAGACCCAGTACTTC.

This rearrangement joins TRBV7-9 to TRBJ1-1; D is unresolved. Germline V gene lookup returns CDR1 SEHNR and CDR2 FQNEAQ (reference sequence). Trimming left V 5 bases short and J 4 bases short, with 11 bases between. The CDR3 sequence is 13 residues long. The CDR3 region has the DNA TGTGCCAGCAGCACGGACGGACTCACTGAAGCTTTCTTT. Residues: CASSTDGLTEAFF.

The CDR3 DNA reads TGTGCCAGCAGGGGTAGCGGGGTGAACACCGGGGAGCTGTTTTTT. This gives the protein CASRGSGVNTGELFF. The chain recombines TRBV6-5 with TRBJ2-2, with TRBD2 matching over 8 bases. The germline V gene has CDR1 MNHEY and CDR2 SVGAGI. The CDR3 is 15 amino acids. Losses at the gene ends were 6 bases for V and 1 base for J; bases not matched to a gene: 4.

The rearrangement uses TRBV5-4 and TRBJ2-7, with 11 bases fitting TRBD2. CDR1 is SGHNT and CDR2 is YYREEE in the germline V gene (reference sequence). The V gene end was trimmed by 3 bases and the J gene end by 3 bases; junction bases not matched to a gene: 2. This CDR3 contains 14 residues. In nucleotides, the CDR3 is TGTGCCAGCAGCTCCGGGACTAGCGGCTACGAGCAGTACTTC. Its protein product is CASSSGTSGYEQYF.

This clone has a single count. The rearrangement joins TRBV24-1 to TRBJ2-1; 9 positions match TRBD2. V shed 3 bases and J 7 bases; nucleotides not matched to a gene: 9. This CDR3 region has 16 residues. The germline V gene encodes CDR1 KGHDR and CDR2 SFDVKD. The CDR3 loop is CATSDARGGQLNEQFF. CDR3 coding DNA: TGTGCCACCAGTGATGCGCGGGGGGGCCAGTTGAATGAGCAGTTCTTC.

The chain recombines TRBV19 with TRBJ2-7, with 8 bases that match TRBD1. Trimming at V came to 4 bases and at J to 5 bases, leaving 7 bases not matched to a gene. The CDR3 totals 14 residues. Germline assignment: CDR1 LNHDA and CDR2 SQIVND (reference sequence). The DNA for the CDR3 is TGTGCCAGTAGTACCCATCACAGGGGGAACGAGCAGTACTTC. It is translated as CASSTHHRGNEQYF.

The chain couples TRBV6-2 or TRBV6-3 to TRBJ2-2; maybe TRBD1 (6 bases). This CDR3 contains 17 residues. The V and J ends lost 3 bases and 2 bases respectively, with 16 bases between them. CDR1 is MNHEY and CDR2 is SVGEGT in the germline V gene. The CDR3 protein is CASSYIRGLINTGELFF. CDR3 coding DNA: TGTGCCAGCAGTTATATCAGGGGTTTGATAAACACCGGGGAGCTGTTTTTT.

This rearrangement joins TRBV7-2 to TRBJ2-3; the D is unclear. The CDR3 runs to 12 residues. Germline loops: CDR1 SGHTA, CDR2 FQGNSA. V was trimmed by 2 bases and J by 10 bases, leaving 10 bases between them. The CDR3 loop is CASSLWATAQYF. CDR3 coding DNA: TGTGCCAGCAGCTTATGGGCCACCGCGCAGTATTTT.

The V and J genes are TRBV9 and TRBJ1-6; 8 positions agree with TRBD1. The CDR3 consists of 17 residues. The V gene's germline CDR1 is SGDLS and CDR2 YYNGEE. Trimming took 0 bases from V and 4 from J; bases not matched to a gene: 6. CDR3: CASSVGTGGRYNSPLHF. CDR3 bases: TGTGCCAGCAGCGTAGGTACAGGGGGTCGATATAATTCACCCCTCCACTTT.